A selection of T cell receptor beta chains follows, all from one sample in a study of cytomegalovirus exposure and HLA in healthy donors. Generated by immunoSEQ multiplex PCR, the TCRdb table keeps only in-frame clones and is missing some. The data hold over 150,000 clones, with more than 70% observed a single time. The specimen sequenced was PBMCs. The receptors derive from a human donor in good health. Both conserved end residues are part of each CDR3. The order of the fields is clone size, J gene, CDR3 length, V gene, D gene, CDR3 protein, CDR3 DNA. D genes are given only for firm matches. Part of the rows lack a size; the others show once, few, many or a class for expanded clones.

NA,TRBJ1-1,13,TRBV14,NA,CASSRQINTEAFF,TGTGCCAGCAGTCGTCAGATCAACACTGAAGCTTTCTTT
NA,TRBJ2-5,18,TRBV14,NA,CASSQGAAGAVTWETQYF,TGTGCCAGCAGCCAAGGGGCGGCGGGTGCCGTTACTTGGGAGACCCAGTACTTC
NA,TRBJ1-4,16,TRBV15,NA,CATSRDRSILREKLFF,TGTGCCACCAGCAGAGACCGGAGCATTCTAAGGGAAAAACTGTTTTTT
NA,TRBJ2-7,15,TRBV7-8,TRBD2,CASSSSGISSYEQYF,TGTGCCAGCAGCTCTAGCGGGATTAGCTCCTACGAGCAGTACTTC
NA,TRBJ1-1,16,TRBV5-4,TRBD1,CASSLEGQGMNTEAFF,TGTGCCAGCAGCTTGGAAGGACAGGGGATGAACACTGAAGCTTTCTTT
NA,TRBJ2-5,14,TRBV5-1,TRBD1,CASSRQGSQETQYF,TGCGCCAGCAGCAGACAGGGGTCTCAAGAGACCCAGTACTTC
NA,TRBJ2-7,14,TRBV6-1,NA,CASTPFGSQYEQYF,TGTGCCAGCACCCCCTTCGGGAGTCAATACGAGCAGTACTTC
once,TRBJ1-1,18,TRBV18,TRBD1,CASSRFDRAPGGNTEAFF,TGTGCCAGCTCAAGGTTTGACAGGGCCCCCGGCGGGAACACTGAAGCTTTCTTT
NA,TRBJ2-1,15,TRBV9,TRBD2,CASSPTSGGHNEQFF,TGTGCCAGCAGTCCGACTAGCGGGGGGCATAATGAGCAGTTCTTC
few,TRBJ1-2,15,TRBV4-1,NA,CASSQDFDNYYGYTF,TGCGCCAGCAGCCAAGATTTTGACAATTACTATGGCTACACCTTC
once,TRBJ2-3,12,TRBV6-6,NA,CASSRNTDTQYF,TGTGCCAGCAGCCGTAACACAGATACGCAGTATTTT